This record concerns one T cell receptor beta chain sequence. This record comes from a study of technical replicates of blood from several donors. The J segment lost 3 bases and the V segment lost 4 bases, leaving 2 bases of the junction unmatched. The CDR3 has 13 residues. Germline V gives CDR1 MGHDK, CDR2 SYGVNS. Sequencing used immunoSEQ multiplex PCR; TCRdb keeps in-frame clones, though not all of them. This table has more than 70,000 clones, almost 98% appearing once. The V call is TRBV25-1, the J call TRBJ2-7; 8 bases align to TRBD1. The receptor's source is a human donor in good health. Sequencing was carried out using T cells isolated from PBMCs. The CDR3 spells CASSAGGRYEQYF. CDR3 nucleotides: TGTGCCAGCAGTGCAGGGGGCCGCTACGAGCAGTACTTC.